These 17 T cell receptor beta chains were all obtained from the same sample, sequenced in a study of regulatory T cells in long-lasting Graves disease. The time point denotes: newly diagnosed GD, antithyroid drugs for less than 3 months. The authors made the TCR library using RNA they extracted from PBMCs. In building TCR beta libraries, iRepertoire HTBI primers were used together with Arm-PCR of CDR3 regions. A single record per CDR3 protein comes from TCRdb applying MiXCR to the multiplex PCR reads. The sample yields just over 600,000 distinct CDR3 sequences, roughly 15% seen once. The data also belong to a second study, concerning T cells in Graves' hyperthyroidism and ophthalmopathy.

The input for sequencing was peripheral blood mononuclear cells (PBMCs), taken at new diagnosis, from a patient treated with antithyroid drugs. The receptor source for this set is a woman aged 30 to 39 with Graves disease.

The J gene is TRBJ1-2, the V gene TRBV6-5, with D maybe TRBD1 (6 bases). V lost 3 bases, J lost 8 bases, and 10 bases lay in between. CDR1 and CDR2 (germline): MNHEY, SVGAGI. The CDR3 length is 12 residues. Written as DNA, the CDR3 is TGTGCCAGCAGTTATCCAGGGGTCGGCTACACCTTC. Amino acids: CASSYPGVGYTF.

The CDR3 coding sequence is TGTGCCAGCTCCCAAACTCGGACAGGGATCGAGCAGTACTTC. This sequence encodes CASSQTRTGIEQYF. The gene calls are TRBV18 and TRBJ2-7, with 8 bases that match TRBD1. Germline loops: CDR1 KGHSH, CDR2 LQKENI. The CDR3 extends over 14 amino acids. Losses at the gene ends were 6 bases for V and 6 bases for J; bases not matched to a gene: 10.

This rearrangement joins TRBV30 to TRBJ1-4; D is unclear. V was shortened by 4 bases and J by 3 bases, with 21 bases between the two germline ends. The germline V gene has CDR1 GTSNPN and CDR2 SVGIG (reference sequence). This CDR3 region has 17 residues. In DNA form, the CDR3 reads TGTGCCTGGAATGTGCGGTGGTCGCGCAGCTCTAATGAAAAACTGTTTTTT. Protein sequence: CAWNVRWSRSSNEKLFF. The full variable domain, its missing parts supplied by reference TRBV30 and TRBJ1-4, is SQTIHQWPATLVQPVGSPLSLECTVEGTSNPNLYWYRQAAGRGLQLLFYSVGIGQISSEVPQNLSASRPQDRQFILSSKKLLLSDSGFYLCAWNVRWSRSSNEKLFFGSGTQLSVL.

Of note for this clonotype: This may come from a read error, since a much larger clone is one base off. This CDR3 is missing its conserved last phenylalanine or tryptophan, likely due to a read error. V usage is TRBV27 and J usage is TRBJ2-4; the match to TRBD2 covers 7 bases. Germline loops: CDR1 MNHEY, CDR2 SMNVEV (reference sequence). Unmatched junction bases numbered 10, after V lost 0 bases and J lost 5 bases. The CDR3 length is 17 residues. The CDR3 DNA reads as TGTGCCAGCAGTTTATCGGGAGGGACGGCGGCAGAAAACATTCAGTACCTC. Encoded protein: CASSLSGGTAAENIQYL.

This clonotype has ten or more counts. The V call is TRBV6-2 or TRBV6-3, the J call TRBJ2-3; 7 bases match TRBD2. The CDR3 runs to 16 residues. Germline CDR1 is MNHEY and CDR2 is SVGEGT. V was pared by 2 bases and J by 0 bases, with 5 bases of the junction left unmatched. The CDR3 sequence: CASSYGSGPSTDTQYF. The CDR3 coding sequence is TGTGCCAGCAGTTACGGTAGCGGGCCTAGCACAGATACGCAGTATTTT.

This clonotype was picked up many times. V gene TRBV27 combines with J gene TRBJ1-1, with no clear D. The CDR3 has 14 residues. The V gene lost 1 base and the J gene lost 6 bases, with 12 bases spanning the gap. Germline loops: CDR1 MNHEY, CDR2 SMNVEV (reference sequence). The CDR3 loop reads CASSLWSGRPEAFF. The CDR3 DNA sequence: TGTGCCAGCAGTTTATGGAGTGGGCGTCCTGAAGCTTTCTTT.

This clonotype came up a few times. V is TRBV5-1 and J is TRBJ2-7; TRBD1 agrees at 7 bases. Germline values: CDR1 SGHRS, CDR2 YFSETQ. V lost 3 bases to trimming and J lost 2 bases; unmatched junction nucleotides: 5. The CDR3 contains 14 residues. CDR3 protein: CASSSGTVAYEQYF. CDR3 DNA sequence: TGCGCCAGCAGCTCCGGGACAGTGGCCTACGAGCAGTACTTC.

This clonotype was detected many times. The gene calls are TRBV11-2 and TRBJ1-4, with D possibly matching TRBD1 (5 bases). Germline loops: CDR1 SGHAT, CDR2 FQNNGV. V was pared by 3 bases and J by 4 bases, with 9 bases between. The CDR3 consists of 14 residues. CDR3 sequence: CASSFGGDNEKLFF. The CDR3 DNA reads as TGTGCCAGCAGCTTTGGGGGGGATAATGAAAAACTGTTTTTT.

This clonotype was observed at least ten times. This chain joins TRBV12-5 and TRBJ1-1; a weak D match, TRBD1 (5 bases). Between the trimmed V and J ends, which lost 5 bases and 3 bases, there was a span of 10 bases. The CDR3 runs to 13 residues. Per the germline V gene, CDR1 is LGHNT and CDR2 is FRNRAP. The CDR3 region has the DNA TGTGCTAGTGGTGCTGGCAGGGACACTGAAGCTTTCTTT. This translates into CASGAGRDTEAFF.

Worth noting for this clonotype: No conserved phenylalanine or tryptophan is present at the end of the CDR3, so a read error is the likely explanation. CDR3: CSARDYHAGGYEQFV. The DNA of the CDR3 is TGCAGTGCTAGAGATTATCATGCGGGGGGGTATGAGCAGTTCGTC. The chain employs TRBV20-1 and TRBJ2-1; 9 bases are shared with TRBD2. This CDR3 region has 15 residues. Trimming at V came to 0 bases and at J to 8 bases, leaving 8 bases not matched to a gene. The germline V gene encodes CDR1 DFQATT and CDR2 SNEGSKA (reference sequence).

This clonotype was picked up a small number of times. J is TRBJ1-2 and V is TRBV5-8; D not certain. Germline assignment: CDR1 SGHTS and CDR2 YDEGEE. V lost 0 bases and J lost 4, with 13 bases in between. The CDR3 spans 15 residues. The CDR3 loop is CASSLDTYLFYGYTF. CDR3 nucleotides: TGTGCCAGCAGCTTGGATACGTATCTATTCTATGGCTACACCTTC.

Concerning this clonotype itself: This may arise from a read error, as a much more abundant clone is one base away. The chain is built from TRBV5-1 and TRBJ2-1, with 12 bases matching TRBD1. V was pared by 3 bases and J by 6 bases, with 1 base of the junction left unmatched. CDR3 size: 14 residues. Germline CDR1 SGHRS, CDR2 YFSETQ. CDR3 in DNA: TGCGCCAGCAGCTCGGGACAGGGGGCCAATGAGCAGTTCTTC. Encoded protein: CASSSGQGANEQFF.

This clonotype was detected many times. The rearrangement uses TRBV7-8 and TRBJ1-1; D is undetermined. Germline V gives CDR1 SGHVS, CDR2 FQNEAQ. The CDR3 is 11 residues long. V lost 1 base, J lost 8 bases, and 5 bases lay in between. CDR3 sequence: CASSLDKEAFF. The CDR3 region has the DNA TGTGCCAGCAGCTTAGACAAAGAAGCTTTCTTT.

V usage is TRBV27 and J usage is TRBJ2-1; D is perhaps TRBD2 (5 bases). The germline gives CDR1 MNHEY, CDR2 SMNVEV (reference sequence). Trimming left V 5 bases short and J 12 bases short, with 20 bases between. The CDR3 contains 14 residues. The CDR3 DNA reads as TGTGCCAGCAGTCCCCAACTGGTGGGGAGTGTGCAGTTCTTC. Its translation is CASSPQLVGSVQFF.

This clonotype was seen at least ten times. CDR3 sequence: CASSRGDFYEQYF. CDR3 nucleotide sequence: TGTGCCAGCAGCCGAGGGGACTTCTACGAGCAGTACTTC. The chain couples TRBV11-2 to TRBJ2-7; possible D gene TRBD2, 6 bases. Trimming stripped 5 bases from V and 3 bases from J, with 11 bases between. Per the germline V gene, CDR1 is SGHAT and CDR2 is FQNNGV. CDR3 size: 13 residues. The full variable domain, rest sourced from reference TRBV11-2 and TRBJ2-7, is EAGVAQSPRYKIIEKRQSVAFWCNPISGHATLYWYQQILGQGPKLLIQFQNNGVVDDSQLPKDRFSAERLKGVDSTLKIQPAKLEDSAVYLCASSRGDFYEQYFGPGTRLTVT.

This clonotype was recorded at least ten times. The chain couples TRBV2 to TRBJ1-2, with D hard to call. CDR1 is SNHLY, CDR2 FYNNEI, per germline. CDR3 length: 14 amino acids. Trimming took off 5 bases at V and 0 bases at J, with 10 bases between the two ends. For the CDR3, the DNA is TGTGCCAGCAGTCCGACTCGGACTAACTATGGCTACACCTTC. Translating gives CASSPTRTNYGYTF.

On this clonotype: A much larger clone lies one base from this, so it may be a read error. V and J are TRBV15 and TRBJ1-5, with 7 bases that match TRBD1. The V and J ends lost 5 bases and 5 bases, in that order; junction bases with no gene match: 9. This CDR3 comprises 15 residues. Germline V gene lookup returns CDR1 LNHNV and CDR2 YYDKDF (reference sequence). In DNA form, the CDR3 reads TGTGCCACCAGCCGGGACGGGCAGGGGGATCAGCCCCAGCATTTT. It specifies CATSRDGQGDQPQHF. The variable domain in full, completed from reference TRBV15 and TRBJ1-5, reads DAMVIQNPRYQVTQFGKPVTLSCSQTLNHNVMYWYQQKSSQAPKLLFHYYDKDFNNEADTPDNFQSRRPNTSFCFLDIRSPGLGDTAMYLCATSRDGQGDQPQHFGDGTRLSIL.